The 14 T cell receptor beta chains reported below all come from one sample, sequenced in a study of T cells in Graves' hyperthyroidism and ophthalmopathy. RNA transcripts yielded amplified TCR beta CDR3 regions. HTBI primers drove first-round RT-PCR of the TCR CDR3. In TCRdb, the multiplex PCR reads were re-called with MiXCR into one record per CDR3 protein. The data contain roughly 560,000 distinct CDR3 sequences, roughly 15% of them singletons. The material sequenced was blood. The origin of the receptors is a middle-aged woman with Graves' ophthalmopathy.

This clonotype was detected many times. The V gene is TRBV12-3 or TRBV12-4, the J gene TRBJ1-2; D gene uncertain. The CDR3 is made up of 14 amino acids. V gave up 7 bases and J gave up 8 bases, with 20 bases separating them. CDR3 loop: CASTLVVGMGGYTF. CDR3 coding DNA: TGTGCCAGCACCCTTGTCGTGGGGATGGGGGGCTACACCTTC.

This clonotype was counted many times. The CDR3 nucleotides read TGCAGTGCGGGCCGGGCCCACGAGCAGTACTTC. Translating gives CSAGRAHEQYF. This sequence joins TRBV20-1 and TRBJ2-7; D remains ambiguous. Trimming took off 6 bases at V and 5 bases at J, with 11 bases between the two ends. The CDR3 totals 11 residues. Looked up from germline, CDR1 is DFQATT and CDR2 is SNEGSKA (reference sequence).

The sample holds a few counts of this clonotype. With a much larger clone just one base away, this may be a read error. The rearrangement uses TRBV30 and TRBJ1-3, with a weak D call TRBD1 (5 bases). CDR1 and CDR2 from the germline V gene are GTSNPN and SVGIG (reference sequence). The CDR3 totals 14 residues. CDR3 bases: TGTGGCTGGTGGGACTCTGTCCCTGGAAACACCATATATTTT. Its translation: CGWWDSVPGNTIYF.

This clonotype was picked up many times. The chain recombines TRBV6-5 with TRBJ1-2, with D possibly matching TRBD1 (5 bases). Germline-derived CDR1 and CDR2 are MNHEY and SVGAGI. The CDR3 runs to 16 residues. Trimming took 5 bases from V and 6 from J, leaving 22 bases between them. CDR3 nucleotides: TGTGCCAGCAGTAGGGACCGGGACCGAATATCGGATGGCTACACCTTC. Encoded protein: CASSRDRDRISDGYTF.

This clonotype has a handful of counts. The V and J genes are TRBV6-2 or TRBV6-3 and TRBJ1-2, with 7 nucleotides matching TRBD1. Looked up from germline, CDR1 is MNHEY and CDR2 is SVGEGT. The CDR3 is 18 amino acids. V lost 6 bases, J lost 0 bases, and 16 bases stayed unmatched. In DNA form, the CDR3 reads TGTGCCAGCAGACCCGCCCGGACAGGAGCCAGACCTAACTATGGCTACACCTTC. Translated, it gives CASRPARTGARPNYGYTF.

The chain employs TRBV9 and TRBJ1-1, with D perhaps TRBD1 (6 bases). From germline, CDR1 is SGDLS and CDR2 YYNGEE. The germline V and J ends were trimmed by 3 bases and 0 bases, with 12 bases remaining between them. This CDR3 region has 15 residues. DNA for the CDR3: TGTGCCAGCAGCGCCCAACAGGGCGTGAACACTGAAGCTTTCTTT. Translated, it gives CASSAQQGVNTEAFF.

The table lists this clonotype with many counts. Since a much larger clone is just one base distant, this may be a read error. This chain connects TRBV28 to TRBJ2-2; the D is unclear. CDR1 MDHEN and CDR2 SYDVKM come from the germline V gene. The CDR3 contains 11 residues. Trimming cost V 7 bases and J 6 bases, with 6 bases left between them. The CDR3, as DNA: TGTGCCAGCATTTTCCCCGGGGAGCTGTTTTTT. This codes for CASIFPGELFF.

This clonotype was seen ten or more times. This chain links TRBV3-1 with TRBJ1-2, with 8 bases lining up with TRBD1. Germline V gives CDR1 LGHDT, CDR2 YNNKEL (reference sequence). The V segment lost 3 bases and the J segment 5 bases; nucleotides outside the gene matches: 8. CDR3 length equals 15 residues. As DNA, the CDR3 is TGTGCCAGCAGCCAGGGCGGGACAGGTCGTTATGGCTACACCTTC. Its translation is CASSQGGTGRYGYTF.

This clonotype has a count of ten or more. The V gene is TRBV20-1, the J gene TRBJ2-7; 8 nucleotides agree with TRBD2. Germline V gene sequence: CDR1 DFQATT, CDR2 SNEGSKA (reference sequence). The CDR3 sequence is 14 residues long. The junction had 6 bases not matched to a gene; V was cut back by 0 bases and J by 5 bases. The CDR3 is CSARDPSGSNEQYF. In nucleotides, the CDR3 is TGCAGTGCTAGAGATCCCAGCGGGAGCAACGAGCAGTACTTC.

This clonotype was observed at least ten times. V is TRBV12-3 or TRBV12-4 and J is TRBJ2-2; 7 bases agree with TRBD2. The CDR3 runs 15 residues. V shed 7 bases and J 7 bases; nucleotides not matched to a gene: 12. The CDR3 DNA sequence: TGTGCCAGCACCCGGCAGGCGGGAGCGGTCGGGGAGCTGTTTTTT. Translated: CASTRQAGAVGELFF.

This clonotype has a count of ten or more. The gene calls are TRBV6-5 and TRBJ1-5; 7 bases are a match to TRBD1. Per germline, CDR1 MNHEY and CDR2 SVGAGI. The V segment lost 6 bases and the J segment 4 bases; nucleotides outside the gene matches: 9. The CDR3 is 15 amino acids. CDR3 loop: CASRLGTVFNQPQHF. The CDR3 DNA reads as TGTGCCAGCAGACTCGGGACAGTCTTTAATCAGCCCCAGCATTTT.

The table lists this clonotype with many counts. The chain joins TRBV6-5 to TRBJ2-7; tentatively, D is TRBD1 or TRBD2 (5 bases each). The V end lost 6 bases, the J end lost 3 bases, and 18 bases lay between the germline ends. The germline V gene has CDR1 MNHEY and CDR2 SVGAGI. The CDR3 sequence is 15 residues long. The CDR3 here is CASSPGTEVSYEQYF. The CDR3 DNA is TGTGCCAGCAGCCCCGGGACGGAGGTCAGCTACGAGCAGTACTTC.

This clonotype was detected many times. This sequence joins TRBV6-2 or TRBV6-3 and TRBJ1-5; no firm D call. CDR3 length equals 14 residues. CDR1 MNHEY and CDR2 SVGEGT come from the germline V gene. The V and J ends lost 6 bases and 3 bases respectively, with 12 bases between them. CDR3 amino acids: CASRRGFDNQPQHF. CDR3 sequence (DNA): TGTGCCAGCAGGAGAGGGTTTGACAATCAGCCCCAGCATTTT.

This clonotype was recorded at least ten times. The chain is built from TRBV7-2 and TRBJ2-5; TRBD2 might be the D (6 bases). V was trimmed by 5 bases and J by 7 bases, leaving 14 bases between them. The CDR3 extends over 13 amino acids. Per the germline V gene, CDR1 is SGHTA and CDR2 is FQGNSA. The CDR3 coding sequence is TGTGCCAGCAGCGATGCACGGGACTGGACCCAGTACTTC. Translating it yields CASSDARDWTQYF.